Below are 17 T cell receptor beta chains sequenced from a single sample in a study of beta chain features in type 1 diabetes. As every portion of the isolated RNA was reverse transcribed, the sequencing read expressed TCRB transcripts. Assay: immunoSEQ multiplex PCR; the TCRdb copy retains only in-frame clones and omits some. There are a few hundred thousand clones in the sample; approximately 31% occur only once, and about 0.065% lies in the top ten. Material for sequencing was naive CD4+ T cells from blood. These receptors were taken from a young man in good health.

The chain has TRBV4-3 and TRBJ2-7, with 8 bases matching TRBD1. Germline CDR1 and CDR2: LGHNA and YSLEER. The CDR3 totals 14 residues. Trimming removed 4 bases from V and 1 base from J; junction bases left unmatched: 3. CDR3 in DNA: TGCGCCAGCAGCCCCTGGACAGGGTCCTACGAGCAGTACTTC. Translating it yields CASSPWTGSYEQYF.

The table lists this clone with a few counts. The rearrangement uses TRBV29-1 and TRBJ2-5; D call uncertain. Per germline, CDR1 SQVTM and CDR2 ANQGSEA. The V gene lost 4 bases and the J gene lost 5 bases, with 14 bases spanning the gap. The CDR3 sequence is 13 residues long. The CDR3 DNA follows: TGCAGCGTTGTAAAAGGGTTCGGGGAGACCCAGTACTTC. Protein sequence: CSVVKGFGETQYF.

In this sample, this clone turned up a few times. This chain joins TRBV7-8 and TRBJ2-6, with 7 bases identical to TRBD1. The CDR3 is 15 residues long. Germline values: CDR1 SGHVS, CDR2 FQNEAQ. Trimming removed 11 bases from V and 2 bases from J; junction bases left unmatched: 9. In DNA, the CDR3 is TGTGCCGGGCAACGAGACAGGGCTGGGGCCAACGTCCTGACTTTC. Translated: CAGQRDRAGANVLTF.

This chain links TRBV29-1 with TRBJ2-1; 13 nucleotides agree with TRBD2. J lost 4 bases, V lost 4 bases, and 13 bases had no gene match. Germline V gene sequence: CDR1 SQVTM, CDR2 ANQGSEA. This CDR3 has 18 amino acids. The CDR3 here is CSVAPPGTSGMGYNEQFF. DNA for the CDR3: TGCAGCGTTGCCCCCCCCGGGACTAGCGGGATGGGGTACAATGAGCAGTTCTTC.

Written as DNA, the CDR3 is TGTGCCAGTAGTGCTAGCGGTGGCACAGATACGCAGTATTTT. Its translation: CASSASGGTDTQYF. The J gene is TRBJ2-3, the V gene TRBV19; 7 nucleotides agree with TRBD2. This CDR3 contains 14 residues. CDR1 is LNHDA and CDR2 is SQIVND in the germline V gene (reference sequence). Trimming removed 5 bases from V and 1 base from J; junction bases left unmatched: 3.

The CDR3 sequence: CAWSVLSGAPATQYF. In DNA form, the CDR3 reads TGTGCCTGGAGTGTCCTTTCGGGAGCCCCGGCGACCCAGTACTTC. The V and J genes are TRBV30 and TRBJ2-5; the D gene is possibly TRBD2 (6 bases). CDR1 is GTSNPN, CDR2 SVGIG, per germline (reference sequence). The CDR3 is 15 residues long. The germline V and J ends were trimmed by 0 bases and 7 bases, with 18 bases remaining between them.

This clone was seen just once. The CDR3 spells CASSEGMALSGNTIYF. The CDR3 bases are TGTGCCAGCAGCGAGGGGATGGCTCTCTCTGGAAACACCATATATTTT. This chain joins TRBV9 and TRBJ1-3; TRBD1 might be the D (5 bases). V gave up 3 bases and J gave up 0 bases, with 13 bases separating them. Germline V CDR1 and CDR2: SGDLS, YYNGEE. CDR3 length: 16 amino acids.

V gene TRBV27 combines with J gene TRBJ2-7; D is undetermined. Germline V CDR1 and CDR2: MNHEY, SMNVEV (reference sequence). The length of the CDR3 is 14 residues. Trimming took off 0 bases at V and 3 bases at J, with 9 bases between the two ends. The CDR3 DNA follows: TGTGCCAGCAGTTTATCGACACGAAGCTACGAGCAGTACTTC. It is translated as CASSLSTRSYEQYF.

The chain links TRBV7-2 to TRBJ1-2; 9 nucleotides align to TRBD1. CDR1 and CDR2 from the germline V gene are SGHTA and FQGNSA. V gave up 5 bases and J gave up 7 bases; unmatched junction bases: 8. The CDR3 extends over 14 amino acids. The DNA of the CDR3 is TGTGCCAGCAGCACGGGACAGGGTTTTGGTGGCTACACCTTC. Its translation is CASSTGQGFGGYTF. The full variable domain, with the rest looked up from reference TRBV7-2 and TRBJ1-2, is GAGVSQSPSNKVTEKGKDVELRCDPISGHTALYWYRQSLGQGLEFLIYFQGNSAPDKSGLPSDRFSAERTGGSVSTLTIQRTQQEDSAVYLCASSTGQGFGGYTFGSGTRLTVV.

Only a few counts were recorded for this clone. The chain joins TRBV5-1 to TRBJ2-2; perhaps TRBD1 as D (7 bases). Trimming removed 4 bases from V and 5 bases from J, with 18 bases in between. This CDR3 region has 16 residues. Per the germline V gene, CDR1 is SGHRS and CDR2 is YFSETQ. The DNA for the CDR3 is TGCGCCAGCAGCCCGGGGACAGTGGGGAGGACCGGGGAGCTGTTTTTT. It yields the protein CASSPGTVGRTGELFF.

This clone was observed a handful of times. This chain connects TRBV30 to TRBJ2-7, with TRBD1 matching 10 bases. V shed 4 bases and J 5 bases; nucleotides not matched to a gene: 8. This CDR3 contains 14 residues. In germline, CDR1 is GTSNPN, CDR2 SVGIG (reference sequence). The CDR3 sequence: CAWITGTGANEQYF. CDR3 sequence (DNA): TGTGCCTGGATTACCGGGACAGGGGCCAACGAGCAGTACTTC.

In its sample, this clone was seen a few times. At the DNA level, this CDR3 is encoded by other sequences in the same sample as well. The V call is TRBV30, the J call TRBJ1-5; tentative D call: TRBD1 (5 bases). Trimming shortened V by 0 bases and J by 5 bases, and 8 bases separated the two germline ends. The CDR3 runs 13 residues. Germline V gene data show CDR1 as GTSNPN and CDR2 as SVGIG (reference sequence). CDR3 DNA sequence: TGTGCCTGGAGTGTACTAGGGGATCAGCCCCAGCATTTT. Its protein is CAWSVLGDQPQHF.

The rearrangement joins TRBV12-5 to TRBJ1-1, with D possibly matching TRBD1 (5 bases). The V end lost 7 bases, the J end lost 5 bases, and 11 bases lay between the germline ends. Germline V CDR1 and CDR2: LGHNT, FRNRAP. This CDR3 is 12 amino acids long. The CDR3 nucleotides read TGTGCTAGTGCGGGGGTATGGACTGAAGCTTTCTTT. Its protein is CASAGVWTEAFF.

The V gene is TRBV10-3, the J gene TRBJ2-1; TRBD2 aligns across 11 bases. The germline V gene encodes CDR1 ENHRY and CDR2 SYGVKD. There are 13 residues in the CDR3. The V segment lost 9 bases and the J segment 5 bases; nucleotides outside the gene matches: 3. The CDR3 DNA reads TGTGCCATGGGACTAGCGGAGAACAATGAGCAGTTCTTC. It yields the protein CAMGLAENNEQFF.

There are a few counts of this clone. The chain combines TRBV30 with TRBJ2-1, with 11 bases that match TRBD2. The CDR3 is made up of 13 amino acids. The ends lost 3 bases at V and 8 bases at J; junction bases unmatched: 3. Germline CDR1 GTSNPN, CDR2 SVGIG (reference sequence). The CDR3 sequence is CAWRLAGVHEQFF. The DNA for the CDR3 is TGTGCCTGGAGACTAGCGGGAGTTCATGAGCAGTTCTTC.

In this sample, this clone turned up a few times. The chain recombines TRBV10-3 with TRBJ2-3; D may correspond to TRBD1 or TRBD2 (5 bases each). V lost 3 bases, J lost 6 bases, and 19 bases lay in between. The CDR3 covers 16 residues. Germline V gives CDR1 ENHRY, CDR2 SYGVKD. The CDR3 sequence is CAISEGLALKGDTQYF. The CDR3 nucleotides read TGTGCCATCAGTGAAGGGCTAGCCCTCAAGGGGGATACGCAGTATTTT.

This clone occurred a few times. The J gene is TRBJ1-2, the V gene TRBV30; D unclear. Trimming pared 5 bases from V and 7 bases from J, leaving 17 bases between. The germline CDR1 and CDR2 sequences are GTSNPN and SVGIG (reference sequence). The CDR3 sequence is 13 residues long. The CDR3 DNA sequence: TGTGCCTGGGCCTCCGACGTGTCGCTTGGCTACACCTTC. Residues: CAWASDVSLGYTF. Based on the CDR3 plus reference TRBV30 and TRBJ1-2, the full variable domain is SQTIHQWPATLVQPVGSPLSLECTVEGTSNPNLYWYRQAAGRGLQLLFYSVGIGQISSEVPQNLSASRPQDRQFILSSKKLLLSDSGFYLCAWASDVSLGYTFGSGTRLTVV.